Presented here are 5 T cell receptor beta chains from one specimen sequenced in a study of molecular identifiers for immune sequencing clone quantification. TCRdb reanalysed the PCR reads using MiXCR and keeps one entry per CDR3 protein. The sample records 37,000 or so distinct CDR3 sequences, 24% being singletons. Sequenced material: naive CD8+ T cells from blood, with Jurkat cell RNA spiked in. Indicated subset: FACS-sorted CD8+CD4-CCR7+CD45RA+ naive T cells. The receptors derive from a human donor in good health. Some libraries in this study had Jurkat cell RNA spiked in.

There are a few counts of this clonotype. A single base separates this from a much larger clone, so it may be a read error. This chain joins TRBV12-5 and TRBJ2-3, with 15 bases identical to TRBD2. The CDR3 is made up of 17 amino acids. CDR1 LGHNT and CDR2 FRNRAP come from the germline V gene. The CDR3 region is CASGPGLAGGLTDTRYF. The CDR3 region has the DNA TGTGCTAGTGGTCCGGGACTAGCGGGGGGACTCACAGATACGCGGTATTTT.

This clonotype was detected many times. The chain has TRBV19 and TRBJ1-1; D perhaps matches TRBD1 (5 bases). This CDR3 region has 14 residues. Germline lookup yields CDR1 LNHDA and CDR2 SQIVND (reference sequence). V was clipped by 4 bases and J by 0 bases, with 9 bases between them. The CDR3 DNA is TGTGCCAGTAGTACGGGGACCCTGAACACTGAAGCTTTCTTT. It translates to CASSTGTLNTEAFF.

The chain links TRBV12-3 or TRBV12-4 to TRBJ2-5, with D possibly TRBD2 on 5 matching bases. Trimming took off 0 bases at V and 7 bases at J, with 12 bases between the two ends. This CDR3 spans 14 amino acids. In DNA form, the CDR3 reads TGTGCCAGCAGTTTAGCTGAGGGTTCACTGACCCAGTACTTC. Translation gives CASSLAEGSLTQYF.

This chain joins TRBV5-6 and TRBJ1-2, with a tentative D call TRBD1 (5 bases). In germline, CDR1 is SGHDT, CDR2 YYEEEE. This CDR3 spans 15 amino acids. Deletions cut 7 bases from V and 4 bases from J, with 20 bases between. DNA for the CDR3: TGTGCCAGCTCCCTCCTCGGGGGAGGTGGCTATGGCTACACCTTC. Translation: CASSLLGGGGYGYTF.

The sample holds a few counts of this clonotype. The chain carries TRBV28 and TRBJ2-7; D is possibly TRBD2 (6 bases). The CDR3 loop spans 15 amino acids. The V and J ends lost 2 bases and 3 bases respectively, with 14 bases between them. The germline gives CDR1 MDHEN, CDR2 SYDVKM. The CDR3 DNA sequence: TGTGCCAGCAGTTTAGGGCCTGCGGGGAGCTACGAGCAGTACTTC. Translating it yields CASSLGPAGSYEQYF. Filled out from reference TRBV28 and TRBJ2-7, the complete variable domain reads DVKVTQSSRYLVKRTGEKVFLECVQDMDHENMFWYRQDPGLGLRLIYFSYDVKMKEKGDIPEGYSVSREKKERFSLILESASTNQTSMYLCASSLGPAGSYEQYFGPGTRLTVT.